Listed below are T cell receptor beta chains from one sample, sequenced in a study of spatial heterogeneity in lung cancer. TCRdb analysed the 5' RACE reads with MiXCR anew, one entry per CDR3 protein. Of some 20,000 distinct CDR3 sequences listed, about 16% are singletons. The sequences come from lung tumor tissue, collected at surgery. These receptors came from a female donor with early-stage non-small cell lung cancer. Both conserved end residues are trimmed from each CDR3. Clone size, where shown, is once, few, many, or a class for clones that have expanded.

size: .
J: TRBJ2-1
V: TRBV24-1
CDR3: ATSDFRGMSNEQF

size: many
J: TRBJ2-1
V: TRBV27
CDR3: ASSLGRQMDEQF

size: many
J: TRBJ2-1
V: TRBV20-1
CDR3: SARVQGGPGNEQF

size: .
J: TRBJ2-3
V: TRBV6-6
CDR3: AIGPVSTDTQY

size: few
J: TRBJ2-2
V: TRBV5-1
CDR3: ASSSRPGQGWTGELF

size: .
J: TRBJ2-1
V: TRBV11-1
CDR3: ASSLKTSGYNEQF

size: once
J: TRBJ2-3
V: TRBV7-2
CDR3: ASSFRGGASTDTQY

size: many
J: TRBJ2-3
V: TRBV20-1
CDR3: SASSGTTDTQY

size: few
J: TRBJ2-3
V: TRBV20-1
CDR3: SAREDVSDTQY

size: few
J: TRBJ2-6
V: TRBV7-2
CDR3: ASSRLPLPAGANVLT

size: .
J: TRBJ2-5
V: TRBV3-1
CDR3: ASSQGQGKVETQY

size: .
J: TRBJ2-5
V: TRBV18
CDR3: ASSPPGGPKTQY

size: .
J: TRBJ2-7
V: TRBV28
CDR3: ASTTSGRIISEQY

size: many
J: TRBJ2-2
V: TRBV2
CDR3: ASGNRITGELF

size: .
J: TRBJ2-2
V: TRBV20-1
CDR3: SAEGQGGRLYTGELF

size: few
J: TRBJ2-1
V: TRBV12-5
CDR3: ASGIGHNEQF

size: .
J: TRBJ2-1
V: TRBV7-9
CDR3: ASSLGGGGTEQF

size: many
J: TRBJ1-2
V: TRBV4-1
CDR3: ASSRGTGKVGYT

size: many
J: TRBJ2-3
V: TRBV5-5
CDR3: ASSLRGGTDTQY

size: few
J: TRBJ2-1
V: TRBV6-8
CDR3: ASSRSGSFAYNEQF

size: .
J: TRBJ2-5
V: TRBV28
CDR3: ASSLHSGSRETQY

size: large
J: TRBJ2-1
V: TRBV7-2
CDR3: ASSSRASGGNNEQF

size: many
J: TRBJ2-3
V: TRBV5-1
CDR3: ASSLDVPMDTQY

size: .
J: TRBJ2-3
V: TRBV7-2
CDR3: ASSTTSTDTQY

size: few
J: TRBJ2-1
V: TRBV11-2
CDR3: ASSLGTSGPSYNEQF

size: few
J: TRBJ2-3
V: TRBV6-5
CDR3: ASSYSSSSGVTQY

size: medium-sized
J: TRBJ2-7
V: TRBV7-2
CDR3: ASSLEGANAEQY

size: few
J: TRBJ2-7
V: TRBV6-5
CDR3: ASSFDRGLSYEQY

size: many
J: TRBJ1-2
V: TRBV27
CDR3: ASSYNPGQYGYT

size: few
J: TRBJ2-2
V: TRBV7-9
CDR3: ASSLGSTGELF

size: many
J: TRBJ2-7
V: TRBV5-1
CDR3: ASSIPTGGADEQY

size: .
J: TRBJ2-3
V: TRBV4-2
CDR3: ASSQDREERYTDTQY

size: .
J: TRBJ2-3
V: TRBV7-2
CDR3: ASSQVYTDTQY

size: .
J: TRBJ2-1
V: TRBV5-1
CDR3: ASSFDVLGSRARNEQF

size: .
J: TRBJ1-1
V: TRBV4-2
CDR3: ASSQGVGGMKNEAF

size: .
J: TRBJ2-7
V: TRBV12-3/TRBV12-4
CDR3: ASSPGLSEQY

size: many
J: TRBJ2-1
V: TRBV18
CDR3: ASSPTSGRGSEQF

size: .
J: TRBJ2-3
V: TRBV2
CDR3: ASNVAGDTDTQY

size: .
J: TRBJ2-7
V: TRBV12-3/TRBV12-4
CDR3: ASSRDRGSEQY

size: many
J: TRBJ2-1
V: TRBV6-5
CDR3: ASSRERGSYNEQF

size: few
J: TRBJ2-7
V: TRBV19
CDR3: ASSTGGTANEQY

size: many
J: TRBJ2-1
V: TRBV20-1
CDR3: SAELGSGRIEQF

size: many
J: TRBJ2-5
V: TRBV7-6
CDR3: ASSLDAGAQETQY

size: many
J: TRBJ2-1
V: TRBV7-9
CDR3: ASSRTSEKF

size: few
J: TRBJ2-6
V: TRBV20-1
CDR3: SAREASGSNGANVLT

size: many
J: TRBJ2-1
V: TRBV5-1
CDR3: ASSSSGTRNNEQF

size: few
J: TRBJ2-1
V: TRBV29-1
CDR3: SAGAARGGRNNEQF

size: .
J: TRBJ2-4
V: TRBV7-2
CDR3: ASSLSRPAAKNIQY

size: many
J: TRBJ2-5
V: TRBV6-5
CDR3: AAGQGVQETQY

size: many
J: TRBJ2-1
V: TRBV5-6
CDR3: ASSASNEQF

size: medium-sized
J: TRBJ1-2
V: TRBV5-4
CDR3: ASSYQTLTGQMYGYT

size: .
J: TRBJ2-7
V: TRBV5-1
CDR3: ASSLERIPGEQY